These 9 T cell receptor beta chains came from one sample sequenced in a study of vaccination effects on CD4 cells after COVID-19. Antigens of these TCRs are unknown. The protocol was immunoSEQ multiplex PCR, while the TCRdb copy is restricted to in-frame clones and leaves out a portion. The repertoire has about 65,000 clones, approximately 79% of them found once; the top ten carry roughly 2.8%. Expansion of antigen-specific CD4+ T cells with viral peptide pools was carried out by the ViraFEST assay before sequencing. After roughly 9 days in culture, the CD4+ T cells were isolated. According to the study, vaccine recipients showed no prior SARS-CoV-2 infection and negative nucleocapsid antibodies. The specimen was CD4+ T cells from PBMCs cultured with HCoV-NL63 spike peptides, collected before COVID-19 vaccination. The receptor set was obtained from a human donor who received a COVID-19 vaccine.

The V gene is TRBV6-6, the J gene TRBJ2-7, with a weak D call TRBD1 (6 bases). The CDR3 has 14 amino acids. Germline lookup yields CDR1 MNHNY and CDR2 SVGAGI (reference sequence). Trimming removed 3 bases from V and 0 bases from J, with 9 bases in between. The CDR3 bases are TGTGCCAGCAGTTATAGGGACACCTCCTACGAGCAGTACGTC. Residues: CASSYRDTSYEQYV.

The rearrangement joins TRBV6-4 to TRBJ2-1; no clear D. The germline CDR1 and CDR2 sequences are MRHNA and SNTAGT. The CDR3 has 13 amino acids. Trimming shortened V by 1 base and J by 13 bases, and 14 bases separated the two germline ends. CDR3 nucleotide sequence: TGTGCCAGCAGTGACTATGACGGTATTCCCCAGTTCTTC. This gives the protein CASSDYDGIPQFF.

The CDR3 is CASSSGSIQYF. The CDR3 region has the DNA TGTGCCAGCAGTTCTGGTAGCATTCAGTACTTC. The chain links TRBV6-2 or TRBV6-3 to TRBJ2-4; D uncertain. V was shortened by 4 bases and J by 9 bases, with 7 bases between the two germline ends. Germline lookup yields CDR1 MNHEY and CDR2 SVGEGT. This CDR3 region has 11 residues.

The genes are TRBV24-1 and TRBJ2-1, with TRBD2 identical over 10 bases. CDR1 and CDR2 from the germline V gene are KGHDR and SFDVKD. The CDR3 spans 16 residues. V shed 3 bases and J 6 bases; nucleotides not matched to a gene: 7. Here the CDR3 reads CATSDPIRLAGNEQFF. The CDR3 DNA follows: TGTGCCACCAGTGATCCTATTAGACTAGCGGGCAATGAGCAGTTCTTC.

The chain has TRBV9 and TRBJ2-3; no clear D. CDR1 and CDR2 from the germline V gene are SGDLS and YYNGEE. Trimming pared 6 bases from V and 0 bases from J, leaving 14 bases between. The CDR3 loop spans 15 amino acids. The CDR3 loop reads CASTPSWASTDTQYF. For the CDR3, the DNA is TGTGCCAGCACCCCGAGCTGGGCGAGCACAGATACGCAGTATTTT.

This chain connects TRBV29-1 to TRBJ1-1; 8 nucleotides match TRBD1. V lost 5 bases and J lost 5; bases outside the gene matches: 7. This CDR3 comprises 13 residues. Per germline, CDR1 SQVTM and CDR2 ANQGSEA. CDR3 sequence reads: CSVSTGAGTEAFF. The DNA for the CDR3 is TGCAGCGTTTCGACAGGGGCAGGGACTGAAGCTTTCTTT.

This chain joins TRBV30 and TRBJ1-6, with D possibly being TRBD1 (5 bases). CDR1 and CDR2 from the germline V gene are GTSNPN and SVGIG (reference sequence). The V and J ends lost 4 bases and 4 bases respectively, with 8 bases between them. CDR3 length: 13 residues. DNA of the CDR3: TGTGCCTGGACCTCAGGGTATAATTCACCCCTCCACTTT. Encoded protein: CAWTSGYNSPLHF.

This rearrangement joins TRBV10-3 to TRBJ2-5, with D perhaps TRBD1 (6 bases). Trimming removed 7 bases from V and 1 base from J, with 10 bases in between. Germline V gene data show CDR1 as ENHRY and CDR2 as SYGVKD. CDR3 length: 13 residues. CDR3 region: CAIMQQGQETQYF. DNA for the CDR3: TGTGCCATCATGCAACAGGGCCAAGAGACCCAGTACTTC.

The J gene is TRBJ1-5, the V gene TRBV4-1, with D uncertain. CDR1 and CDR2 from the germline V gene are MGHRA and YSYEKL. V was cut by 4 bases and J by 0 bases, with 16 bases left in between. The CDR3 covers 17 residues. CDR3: CASSPGGSLYSNQPQHF. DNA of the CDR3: TGCGCCAGCAGCCCAGGAGGGTCACTATATAGCAATCAGCCCCAGCATTTT.